The 5 T cell receptor beta chains below were found in one sample sequenced in a study of identical twins. TCRdb recomputed calls from the 5' RACE reads with MiXCR, one row per CDR3 protein. The sample consists of around 690,000 distinct CDR3 sequences, 20% to 25% of them appearing once. These data were also reused for a study on T cells expressing NK-cell markers.

Sequenced: PBMCs. These receptors were taken from a woman aged 18-35 years in good health.

This chain connects TRBV6-2 or TRBV6-3 to TRBJ2-1; 8 bases align to TRBD2. V shed 7 bases, J shed 7 bases, and the junction held 6 bases outside the gene matches. The germline CDR1 and CDR2 sequences are MNHEY and SVGEGT. This CDR3 spans 13 amino acids. In DNA, the CDR3 is TGTGCCAGCACTGTGACTAGCGAGAATGAGCAGTTCTTC. This encodes CASTVTSENEQFF.

This clonotype was seen many times. The chain links TRBV2 to TRBJ2-7; 8 positions agree with TRBD2. Per the germline V gene, CDR1 is SNHLY and CDR2 is FYNNEI. V shed 8 bases, J shed 0 bases, and the junction held 9 bases outside the gene matches. The CDR3 totals 15 residues. The CDR3 here is CASRSGRGDSYEQYF. The CDR3 DNA reads TGTGCCAGCCGCTCGGGGCGGGGGGACTCCTACGAGCAGTACTTC. Supplemented by reference TRBV2 and TRBJ2-7, the full variable domain reads EPEVTQTPSHQVTQMGQEVILRCVPISNHLYFYWYRQILGQKVEFLVSFYNNEISEKSEIFDDQFSVERPDGSNFTLKIRSTKLEDSAMYFCASRSGRGDSYEQYFGPGTRLTVT.

The chain recombines TRBV5-1 with TRBJ1-1, with D unclear. V shed 0 bases and J shed 1 base, with 7 bases lying between them. Germline V lookup: CDR1 SGHRS, CDR2 YFSETQ. This CDR3 has 14 amino acids. The CDR3 reads CASSLAQTNTEAFF. CDR3 DNA sequence: TGCGCCAGCAGCTTGGCACAGACGAACACTGAAGCTTTCTTT.

The CDR3 sequence is CASSSGGTNEQFF. Written as DNA, the CDR3 is TGTGCCAGCAGTTCGGGAGGCACCAATGAGCAGTTCTTC. This chain links TRBV12-3 or TRBV12-4 with TRBJ2-1; 7 bases line up with TRBD2. This CDR3 has 13 amino acids. V dropped 4 bases and J dropped 6; count of bases not matched to a gene: 3.

This rearrangement joins TRBV10-3 to TRBJ2-1; 8 bases line up with TRBD1. Germline assignment: CDR1 ENHRY and CDR2 SYGVKD. This CDR3 is 16 amino acids long. V lost 4 bases, J lost 5 bases, and 10 bases stayed unmatched. CDR3 sequence: CAISGWTGSHHNEQFF. The CDR3 bases are TGTGCCATCAGTGGCTGGACAGGGTCCCATCACAATGAGCAGTTCTTC.